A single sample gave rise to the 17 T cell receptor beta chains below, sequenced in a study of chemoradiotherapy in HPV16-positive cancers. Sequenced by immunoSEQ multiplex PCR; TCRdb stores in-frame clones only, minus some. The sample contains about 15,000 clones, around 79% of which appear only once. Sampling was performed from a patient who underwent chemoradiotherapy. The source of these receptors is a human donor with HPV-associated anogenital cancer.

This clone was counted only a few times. The CDR3 sequence: CASSKGVGSEAFF. The CDR3 DNA sequence: TGTGCCAGCAGTAAGGGAGTAGGCAGTGAAGCTTTCTTT. V and J are TRBV27 and TRBJ1-1; D gene uncertain. The CDR3 runs 13 residues. Germline loops: CDR1 MNHEY, CDR2 SMNVEV (reference sequence). The ends were cut back, 5 bases at V and 7 bases at J, with 14 bases in the middle.

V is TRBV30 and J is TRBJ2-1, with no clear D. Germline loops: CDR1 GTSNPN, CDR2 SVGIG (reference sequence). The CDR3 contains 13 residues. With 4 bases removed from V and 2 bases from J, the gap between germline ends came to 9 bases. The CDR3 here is CAWMEWAYNEQFF. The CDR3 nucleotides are TGTGCCTGGATGGAATGGGCCTACAATGAGCAGTTCTTC.

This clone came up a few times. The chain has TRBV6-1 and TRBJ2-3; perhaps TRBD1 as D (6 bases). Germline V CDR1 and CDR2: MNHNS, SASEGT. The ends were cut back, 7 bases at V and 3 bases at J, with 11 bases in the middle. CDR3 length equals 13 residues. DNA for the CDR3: TGTGCCAGCATTATGACAGGTACAGATACGCAGTATTTT. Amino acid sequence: CASIMTGTDTQYF.

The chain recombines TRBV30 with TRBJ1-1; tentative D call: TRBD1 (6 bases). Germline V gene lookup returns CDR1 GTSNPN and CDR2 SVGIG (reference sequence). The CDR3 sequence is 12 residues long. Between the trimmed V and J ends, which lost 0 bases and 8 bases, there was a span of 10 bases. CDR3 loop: CAWSVSDREAFF. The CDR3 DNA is TGTGCCTGGAGTGTCTCGGACAGAGAAGCTTTCTTT.

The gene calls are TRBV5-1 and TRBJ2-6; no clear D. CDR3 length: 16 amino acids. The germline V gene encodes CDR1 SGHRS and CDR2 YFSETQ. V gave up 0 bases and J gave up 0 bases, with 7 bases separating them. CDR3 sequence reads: CASSLGPFSGANVLTF. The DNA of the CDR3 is TGCGCCAGCAGCTTGGGACCTTTCTCTGGGGCCAACGTCCTGACTTTC.

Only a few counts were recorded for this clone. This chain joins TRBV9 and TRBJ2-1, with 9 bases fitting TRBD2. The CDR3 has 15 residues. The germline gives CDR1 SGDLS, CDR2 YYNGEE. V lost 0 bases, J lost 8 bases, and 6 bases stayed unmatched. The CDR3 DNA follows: TGTGCCAGCAGCGTAGCTGGGACTAGCATATATGAGCAGTTCTTC. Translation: CASSVAGTSIYEQFF.

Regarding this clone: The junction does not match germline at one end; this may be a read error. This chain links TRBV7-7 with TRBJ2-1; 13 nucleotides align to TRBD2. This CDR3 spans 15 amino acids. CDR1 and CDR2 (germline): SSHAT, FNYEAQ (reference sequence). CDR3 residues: CASSLGTSGVNEQFF. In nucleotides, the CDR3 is TGTGCTAGCAGCTTAGGGACTAGCGGGGTCAATGAGCAGTTCTTC.

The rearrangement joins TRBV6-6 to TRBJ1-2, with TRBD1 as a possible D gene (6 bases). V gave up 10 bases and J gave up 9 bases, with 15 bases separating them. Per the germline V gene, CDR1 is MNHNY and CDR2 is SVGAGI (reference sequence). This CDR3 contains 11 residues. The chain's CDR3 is CANSDSFSYTF. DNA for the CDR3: TGTGCCAACTCGGACAGTTTTAGCTACACCTTC.

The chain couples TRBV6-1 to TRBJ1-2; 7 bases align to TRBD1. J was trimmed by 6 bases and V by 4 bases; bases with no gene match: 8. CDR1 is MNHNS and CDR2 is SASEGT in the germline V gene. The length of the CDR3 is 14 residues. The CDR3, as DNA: TGTGCCAGCAGTGTTAGACAGGGTATGGATGGCTACACCTTC. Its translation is CASSVRQGMDGYTF.

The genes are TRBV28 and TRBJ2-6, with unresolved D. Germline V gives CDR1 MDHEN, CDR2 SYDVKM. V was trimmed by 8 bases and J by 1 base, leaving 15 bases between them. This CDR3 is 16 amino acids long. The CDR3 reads CASLGRRKSGANVLTF. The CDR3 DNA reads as TGTGCCAGCCTCGGGCGGCGAAAGTCTGGGGCCAACGTCCTGACTTTC.

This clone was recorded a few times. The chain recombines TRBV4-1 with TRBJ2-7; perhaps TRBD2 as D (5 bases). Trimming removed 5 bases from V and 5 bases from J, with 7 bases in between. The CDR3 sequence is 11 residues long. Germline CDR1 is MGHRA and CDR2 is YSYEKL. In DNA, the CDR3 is TGCGCCAGCAGCGGGAGTAACGAGCAGTACTTC. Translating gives CASSGSNEQYF.

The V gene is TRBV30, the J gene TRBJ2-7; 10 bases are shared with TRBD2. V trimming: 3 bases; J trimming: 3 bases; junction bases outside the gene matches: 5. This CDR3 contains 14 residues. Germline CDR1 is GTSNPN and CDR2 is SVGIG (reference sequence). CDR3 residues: CAWRSSGSRYEQYF. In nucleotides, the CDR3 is TGTGCCTGGAGGTCTAGCGGGAGCCGCTACGAGCAGTACTTC.

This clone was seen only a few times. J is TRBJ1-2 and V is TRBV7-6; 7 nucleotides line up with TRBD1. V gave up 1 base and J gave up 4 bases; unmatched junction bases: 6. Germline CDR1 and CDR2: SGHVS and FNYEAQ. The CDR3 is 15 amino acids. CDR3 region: CASSLEGGSVYGYTF. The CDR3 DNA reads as TGTGCCAGCAGCTTAGAAGGGGGCTCGGTCTATGGCTACACCTTC.

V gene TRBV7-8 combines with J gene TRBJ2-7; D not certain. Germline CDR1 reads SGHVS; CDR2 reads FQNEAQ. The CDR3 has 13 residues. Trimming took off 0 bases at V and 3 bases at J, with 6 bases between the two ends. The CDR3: CASSLASRYEQYF. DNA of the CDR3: TGTGCCAGCAGCTTAGCGAGCCGCTACGAGCAGTACTTC.

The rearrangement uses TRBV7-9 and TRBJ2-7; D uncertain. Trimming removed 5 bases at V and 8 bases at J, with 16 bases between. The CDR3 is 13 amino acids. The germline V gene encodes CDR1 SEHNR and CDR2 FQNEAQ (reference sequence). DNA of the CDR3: TGTGCCAGCAGCCTGGATCCCGTCCTCCAGCAGTACTTC. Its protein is CASSLDPVLQQYF. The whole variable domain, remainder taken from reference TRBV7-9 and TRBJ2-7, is DTGVSQNPRHKITKRGQNVTFRCDPISEHNRLYWYRQTLGQGPEFLTYFQNEAQLEKSRLLSDRFSAERPKGSFSTLEIQRTEQGDSAMYLCASSLDPVLQQYFGPGTRLTVT.

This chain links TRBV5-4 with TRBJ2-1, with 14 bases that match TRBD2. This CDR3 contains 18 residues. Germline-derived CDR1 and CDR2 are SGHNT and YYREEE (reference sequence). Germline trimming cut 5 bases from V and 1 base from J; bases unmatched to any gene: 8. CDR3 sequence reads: CASRTGGLAGDSYNEQFF. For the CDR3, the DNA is TGTGCCAGCAGGACGGGGGGACTAGCGGGGGATTCCTACAATGAGCAGTTCTTC.

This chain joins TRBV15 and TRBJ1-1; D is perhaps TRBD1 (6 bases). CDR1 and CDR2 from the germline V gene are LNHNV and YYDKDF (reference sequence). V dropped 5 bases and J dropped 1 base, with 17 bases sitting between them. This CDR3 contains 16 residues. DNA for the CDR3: TGTGCCACCAGCCCTCGACAGGAGGGAGGGAACACTGAAGCTTTCTTT. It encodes CATSPRQEGGNTEAFF.